Listed below are T cell receptor beta chains from one sample, sequenced in a study of T cells in Graves' hyperthyroidism and ophthalmopathy. TCRdb re-derived calls from the multiplex PCR reads in MiXCR, one entry per CDR3 protein. The sample has some 400,000 distinct CDR3 sequences, approximately 13% seen once. Input material: blood. The receptors here all came from a man aged 25-40 years with Graves' hyperthyroidism that later progressed to Graves' ophthalmopathy. Both conserved end residues are part of each CDR3. A D gene is named only where the DNA matches it firmly. The size field is filled for only some rows; it gives once, few, many or a size class.

>TRBJ2-7|TRBV5-1|.|many
TGCGCCAGCAGCCCCTCGGCAGGGACCTACGAGCAGTACTTC
CASSPSAGTYEQYF
>TRBJ2-2|TRBV7-9|TRBD1|few
TGTGCCAGCAGCTTATTAGGGGGCCTGAACACCGGGGAGCTGTTTTTT
CASSLLGGLNTGELFF
>TRBJ2-2|TRBV7-8|TRBD2|many
TGTGCCAGCAGCCAAAGGACTAGCGGGGGCACGAACACCGGGGAGCTGTTTTTT
CASSQRTSGGTNTGELFF
>TRBJ2-3|TRBV19|TRBD1|few
TGTGCCAGTAGCCCGGGACAGCCTTTCACAGATACGCAGTATTTT
CASSPGQPFTDTQYF
>TRBJ2-1|TRBV20-1|TRBD1|many
TGCAGTGCTAGAGATCCTAAGACAGGGGAGCACAATGAGCAGTTCTTC
CSARDPKTGEHNEQFF
>TRBJ2-7|TRBV2|.|many
TGTGCCAGCAACCGGACACCACGTGTAGAGCAGTACTTC
CASNRTPRVEQYF
>TRBJ1-4|TRBV6-1|.|few
TGTGCCAGCAGTCGCGGCCAACACGGGGGCGACGGGAATGAAAAACTGTTTTTT
CASSRGQHGGDGNEKLFF
>TRBJ2-7|TRBV11-2|TRBD2|many
TGTGCCAGCAGCCCCCTTTGGGGACTAGCGGCGAATTTATACGAGCAGTACTTC
CASSPLWGLAANLYEQYF
>TRBJ1-5|TRBV6-7|.|.
TGTGCCGGCAGTTACTCGGCCCCGAGGACACCATTACACAGCAATCAGCCCCAGGATTTT
CAGSYSAPRTPLHSNQPQDF
>TRBJ1-6|TRBV6-1|.|.
TGTGCCAGCAGACGGACAAGAGGGAATTCACCCCTCCACTTT
CASRRTRGNSPLHF
>TRBJ1-1|TRBV5-1|.|many
TGCGCCAGTAAACCCAGGGTGAACACTGAAGCTTTCTTT
CASKPRVNTEAFF
>TRBJ1-2|TRBV6-1|TRBD1|.
TGTGCCAGCCGGGGCCTCTGGACAGGGGTGAACTATGGCTACACCTTC
CASRGLWTGVNYGYTF
>TRBJ2-7|TRBV28|.|many
TGTGCCAGCAACAAGTCCGGGGGAGTTTTACTGATCTACGAGCAGTACTTC
CASNKSGGVLLIYEQYF
>TRBJ2-2|TRBV4-2|.|.
TGTGCCAGCAGCCAAGATCAGCACCCGAACACCGGGGAGCTGTTTTTT
CASSQDQHPNTGELFF
>TRBJ2-3|TRBV6-1|.|.
TGTGCCAGCAGTGAAAACGGGGGACGAGCGCAGTATTTT
CASSENGGRAQYF
>TRBJ2-2|TRBV6-1|.|.
TGTGCCAGCAGCTGGGCGTCCTCGAACACCGGGGAGCTGTTTTTT
CASSWASSNTGELFF